The sequence of this T cell receptor beta chain was determined in a study of OX40 agonist ivuxolimab in advanced cancers. In terms of the full investigation: Ivuxolimab, which targeted the costimulatory receptor OX40 (CD134), was an agonistic, fully human IgG2 monoclonal antibody. Prior anti-PD-1, anti-PD-L1 or anti-CTLA-4 therapy was permitted, and checkpoint inhibitors had been received by around 39% of dose-escalation patients. In the dose-escalation cohort, over 65% of patients were male, and the mean age was roughly 60 years, with a range of roughly 20 to 85. Peripheral TCRbeta sequencing was intended to test whether TCR sequence diversity was altered and clonal T-cell expansion was caused by ivuxolimab. The monotherapy dose-escalation portion (N ≈ 50 patients) of the phase I ivuxolimab trial is reported in the paper. Among the approximately 50 dose-escalation patients, about 19 had hepatocellular carcinoma, around 15 melanoma, 9 renal cell carcinoma and 9 head and neck cancer. Intravenous ivuxolimab was administered to patients every 2 weeks at six dose levels: 0.01, 0.1, 0.3, 1.5, 3 and 10 mg/kg. Partial responses were achieved by three dose-escalation patients, of whom one had hepatocellular carcinoma and two had cutaneous melanoma. The investigation overall reported the following: At doses of 0.1 to 3.0 mg/kg, clonal expansion of both CD4+ and CD8+ blood T cells was observed from baseline to week 6. After ivuxolimab, expanded clones were on average more numerous among CD8+ T cells than among CD4+ T cells. Low levels of normalized T-cell clonal expansion were also seen in some patients who did not respond. In the 0.1-3.0 mg/kg groups, partial responders were among the patients with the lowest normalized peripheral clonal expansion, particularly in CD8+ T cells. Which antigens the clonally expanded peripheral T cells were specific for was not determined.

Including the terminal cysteine and phenylalanine, the CDR3 comprises 11 residues. Only CDR3 DNA is held: 33 bases, read in frame from base 1. Sequences KGHSH (CDR1) and LQKENI (CDR2) are obtained from the germline V gene. After removal of 5 bases from V and 9 bases from J, the junction retains 1 base not matched to a gene. Concerning this clone itself: Its antigen remains undetermined. No clone much larger than this one lies a single base away; base qualities are absent.

Patients with autoimmune disease history or receiving systemic immunosuppression were excluded from the trial. Peripheral blood for TCR sequencing was drawn from every dose cohort at baseline, at cycle 4 day 1 and at cycle 7 day 1. Samples came from an open-label, multicenter, first-in-human phase I dose-escalation trial of ivuxolimab. Adults with locally advanced or metastatic melanoma, renal cell carcinoma, hepatocellular carcinoma or head and neck squamous cell carcinoma were enrolled in the trial. CD4+ and CD8+ T cells were sorted separately from peripheral blood before TCR sequencing. To sequence the TCRbeta CDR3 region, genomic DNA was isolated from the sorted cells. The immunoSEQ Assay was used to sequence the TCRbeta CDR3 regions. The source is immuneACCESS, and TCRdb retained only in-frame sequences with V and J called. Part of the clones is not carried over; for the studies checked, unresolved V genes explain less than half of this, and the remainder is unexplained. This sample has 15,000 or so clones in its table, and 70% to 85% of those were observed once. Clones ranked in the top ten supply more than 30% of the sample.

This clonotype was obtained from an adult with an advanced solid tumor such as melanoma, head and neck, liver or kidney cancer. Sample: CD4+ or CD8+ T cells sorted from blood, taken in a trial of the OX40 agonist ivuxolimab. The chain couples TRBV18 to TRBJ2-1; the central 7 bases match TRBD2. The nucleotides are TGTGCCAGCTCAACGGGGGGTGAGCAGTTCTTC. Translated, this is CASSTGGEQFF.